The clone carrying this T cell receptor (beta chain) was detected ten times or more. Described time point: newly diagnosed GD, antithyroid drugs for less than 3 months. With RNA extracted from PBMCs as input, the TCR library was made. The authors built TCR beta libraries using iRepertoire HTBI primers and Arm-PCR of CDR3 regions. TCRdb processed the multiplex PCR reads anew with MiXCR; each CDR3 protein has one entry. The sample comprises 350,000 to 450,000 distinct CDR3 sequences, just under 15% of which are singletons, and 15% to 20% rests with the top ten. There are 13 residues in the CDR3. The germline V gene has CDR1 MDHEN and CDR2 SYDVKM. V lost 5 bases to trimming and J lost 6 bases, with 13 bases between them. The sample is drawn from a study of regulatory T cells in long-lasting Graves disease. In addition, the sample was reused for a study of T cells in Graves' hyperthyroidism and ophthalmopathy.

The TCR sequence derives from a woman in her thirties with Graves disease. This material consisted of peripheral blood mononuclear cells (PBMCs), taken at new diagnosis, from a patient treated with antithyroid drugs. The chain is built from TRBV28 and TRBJ1-1; D not certain. This chain's CDR3 is CASSHPQKAEAFF. CDR3 nucleotides: TGTGCCAGCAGTCACCCACAGAAGGCTGAAGCTTTCTTT.